Shown below are 22 T cell receptor beta chains from a single sample sequenced in a study of blood T cell repertoires in COVID-19. The method was immunoSEQ multiplex PCR; TCRdb's version includes in-frame clones alone and lacks a portion of them. The sample contains about 74,000 clones, around four fifths of which appear only once. Sequenced sample: peripheral blood. Every receptor here comes from a man between 70 and 80 years old with acute or convalescent COVID-19.

This clone came up once. The chain is built from TRBV18 and TRBJ2-6; D might be TRBD2 (5 bases). CDR1 KGHSH and CDR2 LQKENI come from the germline V gene. Trimming pared 3 bases from V and 0 bases from J, leaving 6 bases between. The CDR3 is made up of 15 amino acids. In nucleotides, the CDR3 is TGTGCCAGCTCACCCGGGGTCTCTGGGGCCAACGTCCTGACTTTC. Its translation is CASSPGVSGANVLTF.

This chain links TRBV6-5 with TRBJ2-1; 11 nucleotides match TRBD2. Germline V gene data show CDR1 as MNHEY and CDR2 as SVGAGI. The V segment lost 2 bases and the J segment 8 bases; nucleotides outside the gene matches: 2. The CDR3 sequence is 14 residues long. The CDR3 is CASSYLGLADEQFF. In DNA, the CDR3 is TGTGCCAGCAGTTACCTGGGACTAGCGGATGAGCAGTTCTTC.

V and J are TRBV14 and TRBJ2-1; D is unclear. This CDR3 region has 13 residues. The V gene's germline CDR1 is SGHDN and CDR2 FVKESK. V dropped 3 bases and J dropped 10 bases, with 13 bases sitting between them. Here the CDR3 reads CASSHQPWREQFF. The CDR3 bases are TGTGCCAGCAGCCATCAGCCCTGGCGGGAGCAGTTCTTC.

V is TRBV19 and J is TRBJ1-5, with D perhaps TRBD1 (5 bases). CDR3 length: 15 residues. The germline CDR1 and CDR2 sequences are LNHDA and SQIVND (reference sequence). Trimming stripped 4 bases from V and 6 bases from J, with 16 bases between. CDR3 protein: CASSSNGGEPQPQHF. CDR3 DNA sequence: TGTGCCAGTAGTAGCAACGGGGGTGAGCCTCAGCCCCAGCATTTT.

This clone was picked up a small number of times. The chain carries TRBV5-6 and TRBJ2-7; perhaps TRBD1 as D (6 bases). Germline CDR1 reads SGHDT; CDR2 reads YYEEEE. The CDR3 runs to 16 residues. V lost 1 base and J 0 bases, leaving 14 bases between the germline ends. CDR3 amino acids: CASSLNRWGLSYEQYF. The CDR3, as DNA: TGTGCCAGCAGCTTGAACCGTTGGGGGCTCTCCTACGAGCAGTACTTC.

This clone was seen just once. This chain links TRBV7-3 with TRBJ2-1, with no clear D. CDR3 length equals 13 residues. Trimming cost V 2 bases and J 3 bases, with 5 bases left between them. Germline V gene lookup returns CDR1 SGHTA and CDR2 FQGTGA. As DNA, the CDR3 is TGTGCCAGCAGCTTAGGCAGCTACAATGAGCAGTTCTTC. It codes for CASSLGSYNEQFF.

This chain connects TRBV12-3 or TRBV12-4 to TRBJ2-3, with a weak D call TRBD1 (5 bases). The V end was cut by 6 bases, the J end by 4 bases, with 11 bases between. This CDR3 is 13 amino acids long. This chain's CDR3 is CASRIVGADTQYF. CDR3 DNA: TGTGCCAGCAGAATCGTAGGGGCAGATACGCAGTATTTT.

About this clone: The sample contains more than one DNA sequence encoding this CDR3. The chain employs TRBV11-2 and TRBJ2-5; D may be TRBD1 (5 bases). V shed 1 base and J shed 2 bases, with 8 bases lying between them. Germline values: CDR1 SGHAT, CDR2 FQNNGV. The CDR3 consists of 14 residues. The CDR3 here is CASSLGGGQETQYF. DNA for the CDR3: TGTGCCAGCAGCTTAGGGGGCGGACAAGAGACCCAGTACTTC.

The V call is TRBV27, the J call TRBJ1-1, with 7 bases identical to TRBD1. V trimming: 6 bases; J trimming: 0 bases; junction bases outside the gene matches: 4. Germline loops: CDR1 MNHEY, CDR2 SMNVEV (reference sequence). The CDR3 totals 14 residues. The CDR3 bases are TGTGCCAGCAGGCACAGGGGCATGAACACTGAAGCTTTCTTT. Translation: CASRHRGMNTEAFF.

This clone showed up just a few times. This chain joins TRBV7-9 and TRBJ1-1; D is uncertain. The CDR3 sequence is 14 residues long. V lost 5 bases and J lost 1, with 11 bases in between. Germline V gene data show CDR1 as SEHNR and CDR2 as FQNEAQ (reference sequence). CDR3: CASSPRGRNTEAFF. DNA of the CDR3: TGTGCCAGCAGCCCCCGCGGAAGGAACACTGAAGCTTTCTTT.

The genes are TRBV28 and TRBJ1-4; TRBD1 matches 7 bases. V shed 7 bases, J shed 6 bases, and the junction held 14 bases outside the gene matches. This CDR3 has 16 amino acids. Germline V CDR1 and CDR2: MDHEN, SYDVKM. The CDR3 region has the DNA TGTGCCAGCACCGGAACACAGGGGCTCGGTCATGAAAAACTGTTTTTT. The encoded protein is CASTGTQGLGHEKLFF.

The V gene is TRBV18, the J gene TRBJ2-1; the match to TRBD2 covers 7 bases. The CDR3 covers 19 residues. From germline, CDR1 is KGHSH and CDR2 LQKENI. The junction had 17 bases not matched to a gene; V was cut back by 6 bases and J by 0 bases. The CDR3 nucleotides read TGTGCCAGCTCGGCGAAGGGAGGGGCTTCACTCAACTCCTACAATGAGCAGTTCTTC. It yields the protein CASSAKGGASLNSYNEQFF.

The chain recombines TRBV21-1 with TRBJ1-5. TRBV21-1 is noted as a pseudogene. This CDR3 spans 19 amino acids. The CDR3 protein is CASSPRQQHTRPDGLPQHF. Written as DNA, the CDR3 is TGTGCCAGCAGCCCCCGCCAACAACACACCCGACCCGACGGGTTGCCCCAGCATTTT.

V and J are TRBV3-1 (or the pseudogene TRBV3-2) and TRBJ2-5; 7 bases are shared with TRBD1. Per the germline V gene, CDR1 is LGHDT and CDR2 is YNNKEL (reference sequence). The V segment lost 4 bases and the J segment 1 base; nucleotides outside the gene matches: 6. There are 15 residues in the CDR3. The CDR3 sequence is CASSPRTGPQETQYF. In DNA, the CDR3 is TGTGCCAGCAGCCCCCGGACAGGCCCCCAAGAGACCCAGTACTTC.

The rearrangement joins TRBV6-6 to TRBJ1-5; TRBD1 matches 7 bases. Germline V CDR1 and CDR2: MNHNY, SVGAGI (reference sequence). The CDR3 is 12 amino acids. The ends lost 10 bases at V and 4 bases at J; junction bases unmatched: 4. CDR3 DNA sequence: TGTGCCATTGCAGGGGGTAATCAGCCCCAGCATTTT. It codes for CAIAGGNQPQHF.

The CDR3 loop reads CASSVNSVQPQHF. In nucleotides, the CDR3 is TGTGCCAGCAGCGTTAATTCGGTTCAGCCCCAGCATTTT. The V and J genes are TRBV7-9 and TRBJ1-5, with D unclear. Germline V gene data show CDR1 as SEHNR and CDR2 as FQNEAQ (reference sequence). V shed 5 bases and J shed 6 bases, with 11 bases lying between them. The CDR3 is 13 amino acids.

DNA for the CDR3: TGTGCCAGCAGCCAAGATCAGGGGACACCGAACACTGAAGCTTTCTTT. It codes for CASSQDQGTPNTEAFF. The chain is built from TRBV4-2 and TRBJ1-1, with a weak D call TRBD1 (6 bases). There are 16 residues in the CDR3. The V end was cut by 0 bases, the J end by 1 base, with 12 bases between. Germline V CDR1 and CDR2: LGHNA, YNFKEQ.

As DNA, the CDR3 is TGTGCCAGTAGTAGGGCATTCTCCTACGAGCAGTACTTC. It is translated as CASSRAFSYEQYF. V gene TRBV19 combines with J gene TRBJ2-7; the D is unclear. Germline CDR1 and CDR2: LNHDA and SQIVND (reference sequence). The CDR3 consists of 13 residues. Trimming left V 4 bases short and J 0 bases short, with 7 bases between.

V gene TRBV18 combines with J gene TRBJ1-1; tentatively, D is TRBD1 (6 bases). CDR3 length equals 14 residues. Trimming took 3 bases from V and 0 from J, leaving 8 bases between them. The germline CDR1 and CDR2 sequences are KGHSH and LQKENI. The CDR3, as DNA: TGTGCCAGCTCACCCCAGGGGATGAACACTGAAGCTTTCTTT. It encodes CASSPQGMNTEAFF.

There are a few counts of this clone. The gene calls are TRBV28 and TRBJ1-1; D is perhaps TRBD1 (6 bases). Trimming pared 1 base from V and 0 bases from J, leaving 15 bases between. The CDR3 length is 17 residues. The V gene's germline CDR1 is MDHEN and CDR2 SYDVKM. The CDR3 loop is CASSLLGAGAMNTEAFF. Written as DNA, the CDR3 is TGTGCCAGCAGTTTATTGGGGGCTGGAGCGATGAACACTGAAGCTTTCTTT.

The chain recombines TRBV5-4 with TRBJ2-3; 8 bases are a match to TRBD1. The CDR3 is made up of 14 amino acids. CDR1 and CDR2 from the germline V gene are SGHNT and YYREEE (reference sequence). V trimming: 3 bases; J trimming: 4 bases; junction bases outside the gene matches: 4. For the CDR3, the DNA is TGTGCCAGCAGCTCGGGACAGGAGGCAGATACGCAGTATTTT. Amino acid sequence: CASSSGQEADTQYF.

This chain uses TRBV27 with TRBJ1-3, with a tentative D call TRBD1 (5 bases). V dropped 9 bases and J dropped 3 bases, with 15 bases sitting between them. The CDR3 extends over 14 amino acids. Germline assignment: CDR1 MNHEY and CDR2 SMNVEV (reference sequence). Written as DNA, the CDR3 is TGTGCCAGTCGGGACTTGGGGAGTGGAAACACCATATATTTT. Translation: CASRDLGSGNTIYF.